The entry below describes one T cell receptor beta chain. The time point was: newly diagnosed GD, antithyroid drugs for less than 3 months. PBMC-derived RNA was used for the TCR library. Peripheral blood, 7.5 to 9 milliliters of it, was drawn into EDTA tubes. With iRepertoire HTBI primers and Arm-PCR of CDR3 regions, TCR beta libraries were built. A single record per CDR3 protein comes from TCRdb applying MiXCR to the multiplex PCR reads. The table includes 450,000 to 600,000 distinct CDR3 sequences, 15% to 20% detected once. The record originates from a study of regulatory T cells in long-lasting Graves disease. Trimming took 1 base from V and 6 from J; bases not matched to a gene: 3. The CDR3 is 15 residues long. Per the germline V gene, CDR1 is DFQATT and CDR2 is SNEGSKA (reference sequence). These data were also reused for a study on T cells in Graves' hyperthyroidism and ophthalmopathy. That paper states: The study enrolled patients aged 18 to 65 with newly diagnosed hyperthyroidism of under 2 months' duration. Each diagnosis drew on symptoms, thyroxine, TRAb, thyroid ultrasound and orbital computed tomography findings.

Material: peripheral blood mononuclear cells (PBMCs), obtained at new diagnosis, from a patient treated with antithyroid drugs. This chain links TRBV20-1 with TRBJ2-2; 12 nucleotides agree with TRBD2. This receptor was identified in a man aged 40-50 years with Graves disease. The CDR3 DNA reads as TGCAGTGCTAGAGCTAGCGGGAGGGGGGCCGGGGAGCTGTTTTTT. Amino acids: CSARASGRGAGELFF.